This T cell receptor beta chain emerged from a study of PD-1 blockade in mismatch repair-deficient tumors. Study as a whole: Patients had eleven to twelve mismatch repair-deficient cancer types, all previously treated and progressing.

TCRs were sequenced from a few patients responding to pembrolizumab. The V and J ends lost 5 bases and 5 bases, in that order; junction bases with no gene match: 11. The V gene's germline CDR1 is MDHEN and CDR2 SYDVKM. This CDR3 region has 15 residues. Here immunoSEQ multiplex PCR was the method, and the copy in TCRdb shows in-frame clones only, minus some. The sample has around 40,000 clones, over 80% seen once. The clonotype was recovered from an adult with mismatch repair-deficient cancer. This chain joins TRBV28 and TRBJ1-1; 7 bases fit TRBD1. Material: PBMCs, obtained roughly 39 weeks after starting pembrolizumab. This CDR3 reads CASSNYEGAGTEAFF. The CDR3 DNA reads as TGTGCCAGCAGTAATTATGAGGGGGCAGGGACTGAAGCTTTCTTT.